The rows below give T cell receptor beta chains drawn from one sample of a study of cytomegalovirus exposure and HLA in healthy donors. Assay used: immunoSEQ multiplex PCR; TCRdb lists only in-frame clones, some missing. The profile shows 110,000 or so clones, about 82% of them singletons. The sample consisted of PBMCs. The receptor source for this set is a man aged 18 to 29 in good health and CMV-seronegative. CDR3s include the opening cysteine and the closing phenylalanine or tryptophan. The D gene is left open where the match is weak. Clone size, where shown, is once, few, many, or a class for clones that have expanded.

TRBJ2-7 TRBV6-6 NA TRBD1 TGTGCCAGCCGGGACAGGGCATCCTACGAGCAGTACTTC CASRDRASYEQYF
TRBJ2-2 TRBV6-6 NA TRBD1 TGTGCCAGCAGCGACAGGGGCCTATCGAGCACCGGGGAGCTGTTTTTT CASSDRGLSSTGELFF
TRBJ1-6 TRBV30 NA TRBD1 TGTGCCTGGGACCAGGGGGGAAATTCACCCCTCCACTTT CAWDQGGNSPLHF
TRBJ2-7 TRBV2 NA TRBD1 TGTGCCAGGAACAGGGGTTCGGGCGAGCAGTACTTC CARNRGSGEQYF
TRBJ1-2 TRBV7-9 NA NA TGTGCCAGCAGCTCCACCCTTCGGGGAGCTAACTATGGCTACACCTTC CASSSTLRGANYGYTF
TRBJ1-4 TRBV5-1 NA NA TGCGCCAGCAGCCCCGGCGACAGTTTTACTAATGAAAAACTGTTTTTT CASSPGDSFTNEKLFF
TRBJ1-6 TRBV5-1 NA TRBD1 TGCGCCAGCAGCGGGGACAGGGGCGAGGGATCACCCCTCCACTTT CASSGDRGEGSPLHF
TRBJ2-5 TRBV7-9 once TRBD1 TGTGCCAGCAGCCTGGGACAGGTTGTGGAGACCCAGTACTTC CASSLGQVVETQYF
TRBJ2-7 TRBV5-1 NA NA TGCGCCAGCAGAGCCTCGTACGAGCAGTACTTC CASRASYEQYF
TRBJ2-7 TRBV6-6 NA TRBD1 TGTGCCAGCAGAGCAGGGGGACGTTCCTACGAGCAGTACTTC CASRAGGRSYEQYF
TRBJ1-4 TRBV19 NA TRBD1 TGTGCCAGTCGACAGGGTTTAACTAATGAAAAACTGTTTTTT CASRQGLTNEKLFF
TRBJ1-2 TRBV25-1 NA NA TGTGCCAGCAGTGAATGGGGCAGGGGCTATGCCTACACCTTC CASSEWGRGYAYTF
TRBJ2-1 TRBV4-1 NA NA TGCGCCAGCAGCCAAGGGACTCTCGACCACAATGAGCAGTTCTTC CASSQGTLDHNEQFF
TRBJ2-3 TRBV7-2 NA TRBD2 TGTGCCAGCAGCTGGCCGGGACTACGCAGGGATACGCAGTATTTT CASSWPGLRRDTQYF
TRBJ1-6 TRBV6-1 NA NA TGTGCCAGCAGTGAATCGGGTGATAGTTCACCCCTCCACTTT CASSESGDSSPLHF
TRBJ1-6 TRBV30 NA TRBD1 TGTGCCTGGAGTGCAGGGGGCCAAACTCTCCACTTT CAWSAGGQTLHF
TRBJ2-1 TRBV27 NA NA TGTGCCAGCAGCCCAGGGCCCTACAATGAGCAGTTCTTC CASSPGPYNEQFF
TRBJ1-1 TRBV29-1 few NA TGCAGCGTAGAACGGGGTACGAACACTGAAGCTTTCTTT CSVERGTNTEAFF
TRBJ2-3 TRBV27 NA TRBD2 TGTGCCAGCAGTACGGGACTAGCGGGGTCAGATACGCAGTATTTT CASSTGLAGSDTQYF
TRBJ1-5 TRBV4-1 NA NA TGCGCCAGCAGCCAAGAGGGGCTCACGTGGCAGCCCCAGCATTTT CASSQEGLTWQPQHF
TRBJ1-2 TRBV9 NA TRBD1 TGTGCCAGCAGCCCGACCGGGACAGGGGCCTATGGCTACACCTTC CASSPTGTGAYGYTF
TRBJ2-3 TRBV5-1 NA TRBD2 TGCGCCAGCAGCTTGGAACTAGCGGGGGGGAGTAGCACAGATACGCAGTATTTT CASSLELAGGSSTDTQYF
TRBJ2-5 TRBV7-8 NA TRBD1 TGTGCCAGCAGCCCCCGGACAGGGGAAGAGACCCAGTACTTC CASSPRTGEETQYF
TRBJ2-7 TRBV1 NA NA TGCACCAGCAGCCAAGTCAGGTCCCCGGGACTAGCATCACTGGGAGAGCAGTACTTC CTSSQVRSPGLASLGEQYF
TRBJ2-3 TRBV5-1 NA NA TGCGCCAGCAGCTTATCCGCGGGTACGCAGTATTTT CASSLSAGTQYF
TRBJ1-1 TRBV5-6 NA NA TGTGCCAGCAGCTTGAAATTTAATCTACAGAGCGAAGCTTTCTTT CASSLKFNLQSEAFF
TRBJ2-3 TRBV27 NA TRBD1 TGTGCCAGCAGCCCGGAGCCCGGGACAGGCACAGATACGCAGTATTTT CASSPEPGTGTDTQYF
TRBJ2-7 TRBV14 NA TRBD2 TGTGCCAGCAGCCCAAGGACTAGCGGGAGCTCCTACGAGCAGTACTTC CASSPRTSGSSYEQYF
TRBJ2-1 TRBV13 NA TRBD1 TGTGCCAGCAGCTTAAGGGACAGGGATGCTTGGGAGCAGTTCTTC CASSLRDRDAWEQFF
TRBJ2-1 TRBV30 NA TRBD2 TGTGCCTGGAGTGTACTTAGCGGGAAGGGTGAGCAGTTCTTC CAWSVLSGKGEQFF
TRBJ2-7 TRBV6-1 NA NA TGTGCCAGCGAGGACATGAGCTCCTACGAGCAGTACTTC CASEDMSSYEQYF
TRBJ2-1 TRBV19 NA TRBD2 TGTGCCAGTAGTATCCCACCATGGACTAGCGGGGGGGCAAATGAGCAGTTCTTC CASSIPPWTSGGANEQFF
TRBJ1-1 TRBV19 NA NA TGTGCCAGTACCCCGACTATTAGGAACACTGAAGCTTTCTTT CASTPTIRNTEAFF
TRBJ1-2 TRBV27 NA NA TGTGCCAGCAGTTTATCAGTCAGTGGGGCGCGTGGCTACACCTTC CASSLSVSGARGYTF
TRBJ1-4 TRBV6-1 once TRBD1 TGTGCCTCGGGACAGCTTAATGAAAAACTGTTTTTT CASGQLNEKLFF
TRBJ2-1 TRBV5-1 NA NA TGCGCCAGCAGCTTGAGGGCGGGATCGAACAATGAGCAGTTCTTC CASSLRAGSNNEQFF
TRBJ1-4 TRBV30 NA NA TGTGCCTGGGCCCCTATTGTTTCTACTGAAAAACTGTTTTTT CAWAPIVSTEKLFF
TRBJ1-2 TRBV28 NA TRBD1 TGTGCCAGCAGCCGACAGGGGATAGGCTATGGCTACACCTTC CASSRQGIGYGYTF
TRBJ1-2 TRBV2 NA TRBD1 TGTGCCAGCAGCGTTACCGGGACAGGGGGCGACTATGGCTACACCTTC CASSVTGTGGDYGYTF
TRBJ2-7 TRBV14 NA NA TGTGCCAGCAGCCTTAGCGGTTTGGTTGGCGAGCAGTACTTC CASSLSGLVGEQYF
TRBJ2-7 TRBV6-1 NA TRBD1 TGTGCCAGCAGTGCGGAGACAGGGCGGCTCTCCTACGAGCAGTACTTC CASSAETGRLSYEQYF
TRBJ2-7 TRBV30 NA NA TGTGCCTGGAGTACTGCCGACTCCTACGAGCAGTACTTC CAWSTADSYEQYF
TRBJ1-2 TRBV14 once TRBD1 TGTGCCAGCAGCCAAGGGACAGGTCACTATGGCTACACCTTC CASSQGTGHYGYTF
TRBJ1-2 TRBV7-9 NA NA TGTGCCAGCAGCCCCGGACAGATCCCTTATGGCTACACCTTC CASSPGQIPYGYTF
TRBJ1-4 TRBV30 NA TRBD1 TGTGCCTGGAGTTTAAGAGGGTCCTCTGTTCGACAGGGAGTGCCCCTAACTAATGAAAAACTGTTTTTT CAWSLRGSSVRQGVPLTNEKLFF
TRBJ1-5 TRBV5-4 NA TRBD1 TGTGCCAGCAGCTTGGGAGGGGGCTCGGATCAGCCCCAGCATTTT CASSLGGGSDQPQHF
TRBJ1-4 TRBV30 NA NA TGTGCCTGGAGTGGAAGGGGGTCGAGTGAAAAACTGTTTTTT CAWSGRGSSEKLFF
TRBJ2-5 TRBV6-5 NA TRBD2 TGTGCCAGCAGTTACGGGTCTAGCGGGGGAAAAGAGACCCAGTACTTC CASSYGSSGGKETQYF
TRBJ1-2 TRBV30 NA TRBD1 TGTGCCTGGAGTCAGCAGGGGGCGGACTATGGCTACACCTTC CAWSQQGADYGYTF
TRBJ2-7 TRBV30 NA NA TGTGCCTGGAGTGTACGGCGGCAGTTGGGTGAGCAGTACTTC CAWSVRRQLGEQYF
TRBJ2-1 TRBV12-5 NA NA TGTGCTAGTGGTTTGGGCGGAACCTACAATGAGCAGTTCTTC CASGLGGTYNEQFF
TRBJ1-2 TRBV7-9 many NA TGTGCCAGCAGCCGGGACGGGGGATTCTATGGCTACACCTTC CASSRDGGFYGYTF
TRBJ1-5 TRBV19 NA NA TGTGCCAGTAGTATAATGGGAGGGGGCAATCAGCCCCAGCATTTT CASSIMGGGNQPQHF
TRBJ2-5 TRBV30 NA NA TGTGCCTGGAGCCCCAGAAGGGGACAAGAGACCCAGTACTTC CAWSPRRGQETQYF
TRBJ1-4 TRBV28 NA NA TGTGCCAGCAGTCTGGGTGGGCCCCTTAATGAAAAACTGTTTTTT CASSLGGPLNEKLFF
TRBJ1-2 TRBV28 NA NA TGTGCCAGCAGTTCCAAAGGGGAACGAGCCTATGGCTACACCTTC CASSSKGERAYGYTF
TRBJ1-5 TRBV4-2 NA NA TGTGCCAGCAGCCAAGAAACCGCCCCCTATGGCGGTCAGCCCCAGCATTTT CASSQETAPYGGQPQHF
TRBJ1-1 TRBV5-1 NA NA TGCGCCAGCAGCAGGGACGGCGATAGGGGGACTGAAGCTTTCTTT CASSRDGDRGTEAFF